This T cell receptor (beta chain) was profiled in a study of beta chain features in type 1 diabetes. Overall study results and limits: Naive, central memory and Treg TCRB repertoires seemed to resemble each other more closely in patients than they did in healthy donors. Shortening of TCRB CDR3s, moderate but significant, appeared in all four CD4+ subsets of Type 1 diabetes patients.

Sequencing targeted expressed TCRB transcripts, as all isolated RNA had been reverse transcribed. Sequencing was performed with immunoSEQ multiplex PCR; in TCRdb, only in-frame clones are kept and a portion is missing. This table has some 45,000 clones, approximately 70% appearing once. Each donor gave one heparinised blood draw averaging around 120 mL. About this clone itself: The antigen remains undetermined.

CDR3 length: 14 residues. CDR1 and CDR2 from the germline V gene are SGDLS and YYNGEE. V dropped 4 bases and J dropped 2 bases, with 9 bases sitting between them. V usage is TRBV9 and J usage is TRBJ2-2; a weak D match, TRBD1 (6 bases). The sequenced material came from Tregs from blood. The TCR was taken from a woman aged 18-29 years with type 1 diabetes. The DNA of the CDR3 is TGTGCCAGCAGCAGGGGACAAAACACCGGGGAGCTGTTTTTT. It is translated as CASSRGQNTGELFF.